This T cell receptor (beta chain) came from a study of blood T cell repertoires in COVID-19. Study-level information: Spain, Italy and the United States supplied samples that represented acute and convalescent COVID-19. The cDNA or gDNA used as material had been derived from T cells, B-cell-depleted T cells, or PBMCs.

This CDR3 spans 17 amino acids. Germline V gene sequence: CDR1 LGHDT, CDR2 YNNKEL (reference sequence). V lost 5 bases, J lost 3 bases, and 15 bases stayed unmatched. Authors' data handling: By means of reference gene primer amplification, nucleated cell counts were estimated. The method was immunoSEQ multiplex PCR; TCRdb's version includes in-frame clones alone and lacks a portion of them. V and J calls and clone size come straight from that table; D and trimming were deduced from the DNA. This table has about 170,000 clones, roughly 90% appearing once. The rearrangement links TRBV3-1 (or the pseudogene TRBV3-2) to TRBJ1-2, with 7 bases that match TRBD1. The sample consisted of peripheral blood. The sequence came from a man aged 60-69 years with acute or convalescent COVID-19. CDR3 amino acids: CASSTRQGSNLDYGYTF. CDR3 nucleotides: TGTGCCAGCAGCACCCGACAGGGTTCTAATCTCGACTATGGCTACACCTTC.